Following are 26 T cell receptor beta chains from one sample sequenced in a study of shared clonotypes between healthy human individuals. The repertoire was sequenced with immunoSEQ multiplex PCR; TCRdb's copy has only in-frame clones and lacks some. The sample has 650,000 to 800,000 clones; 55% to 80% are singletons. The sequencing sample was made of memory CD4+ T cells sorted from blood. Subset noted: CD45RA-negative fraction. The receptor set was obtained from a woman aged 30 to 39 in good health.

The chain has TRBV15 and TRBJ1-5; D possibly corresponds to TRBD1 (5 bases). The CDR3 is 16 amino acids. Germline V gene sequence: CDR1 LNHNV, CDR2 YYDKDF (reference sequence). Trimming took off 0 bases at V and 3 bases at J, with 12 bases between the two ends. The CDR3 spells CATSRDAAGINQPQHF. The CDR3 DNA sequence: TGTGCCACCAGCAGAGATGCTGCAGGGATCAATCAGCCCCAGCATTTT. Full variable domain (rest looked up from reference TRBV15 and TRBJ1-5): DAMVIQNPRYQVTQFGKPVTLSCSQTLNHNVMYWYQQKSSQAPKLLFHYYDKDFNNEADTPDNFQSRRPNTSFCFLDIRSPGLGDTAMYLCATSRDAAGINQPQHFGDGTRLSIL.

Concerning this clone: Being one base from a much bigger clone, this may be a read error. Other nucleotide sequences in the sample specify the same CDR3. This sequence joins TRBV5-1 and TRBJ2-1; 7 nucleotides match TRBD2. CDR3 size: 15 residues. Unmatched junction bases numbered 3, after V lost 1 base and J lost 2 bases. The V gene's germline CDR1 is SGHRS and CDR2 YFSETQ. The CDR3 spells CASSLSSGAYNEQFF. The CDR3 coding sequence is TGCGCCAGCAGCTTGTCTAGCGGAGCCTACAATGAGCAGTTCTTC.

The chain recombines TRBV6-1 with TRBJ2-3, with TRBD2 matching 10 bases. The ends lost 6 bases at V and 4 bases at J; junction bases unmatched: 7. The CDR3 contains 15 residues. Germline CDR1 MNHNS, CDR2 SASEGT. CDR3 bases: TGTGCCAGCAGCGGAACTCTAGCGGGAGCAGATACGCAGTATTTT. This sequence encodes CASSGTLAGADTQYF.

V gene TRBV30 combines with J gene TRBJ1-1; 7 bases are a match to TRBD1. The CDR3 sequence is 13 residues long. Trimming took 3 bases from V and 5 from J; bases not matched to a gene: 6. Germline CDR1 is GTSNPN and CDR2 is SVGIG (reference sequence). Written as DNA, the CDR3 is TGTGCCTGGAGGGGGGACAGAGTGACTGAAGCTTTCTTT. Protein: CAWRGDRVTEAFF. Complete variable domain (other parts from reference TRBV30 and TRBJ1-1): SQTIHQWPATLVQPVGSPLSLECTVEGTSNPNLYWYRQAAGRGLQLLFYSVGIGQISSEVPQNLSASRPQDRQFILSSKKLLLSDSGFYLCAWRGDRVTEAFFGQGTRLTVV.

This chain links TRBV2 with TRBJ1-4; D gene uncertain. The CDR3 loop spans 14 amino acids. V lost 4 bases and J 5 bases, leaving 11 bases between the germline ends. In germline, CDR1 is SNHLY, CDR2 FYNNEI. CDR3 sequence reads: CASSGPPQNEKLFF. CDR3 nucleotide sequence: TGTGCCAGCAGTGGCCCCCCTCAAAATGAAAAACTGTTTTTT. Variable domain in full (rest from reference TRBV2 and TRBJ1-4): EPEVTQTPSHQVTQMGQEVILRCVPISNHLYFYWYRQILGQKVEFLVSFYNNEISEKSEIFDDQFSVERPDGSNFTLKIRSTKLEDSAMYFCASSGPPQNEKLFFGSGTQLSVL.

The rearrangement joins TRBV6-1 to TRBJ2-1, with 14 bases fitting TRBD2. The CDR3 loop spans 15 amino acids. The trim removed 4 bases at V and 9 bases at J, leaving 5 bases unmatched. In germline, CDR1 is MNHNS, CDR2 SASEGT. This chain's CDR3 is CASSGPTSGRVEQFF. The CDR3 nucleotides are TGTGCCAGCAGTGGTCCGACTAGCGGGAGGGTTGAGCAGTTCTTC.

The rearrangement joins TRBV5-4 to TRBJ2-5; TRBD1 is a possible D gene (6 bases). The CDR3 has 13 amino acids. Germline CDR1 and CDR2: SGHNT and YYREEE (reference sequence). V shed 3 bases and J shed 5 bases, with 11 bases lying between them. CDR3 in DNA: TGTGCCAGCAGCTCAACAGGGACGGAGACCCAGTACTTC. Translated: CASSSTGTETQYF.

The J gene is TRBJ2-1, the V gene TRBV2, with unresolved D. The germline V gene encodes CDR1 SNHLY and CDR2 FYNNEI. This CDR3 region has 13 residues. Trimming pared 4 bases from V and 0 bases from J, leaving 4 bases between. DNA of the CDR3: TGTGCCAGCAGTGTTGGCTCCTACAATGAGCAGTTCTTC. Its translation: CASSVGSYNEQFF. The full variable domain, rest sourced from reference TRBV2 and TRBJ2-1, is EPEVTQTPSHQVTQMGQEVILRCVPISNHLYFYWYRQILGQKVEFLVSFYNNEISEKSEIFDDQFSVERPDGSNFTLKIRSTKLEDSAMYFCASSVGSYNEQFFGPGTRLTVL.

The V and J genes are TRBV7-7 and TRBJ2-5; D is undetermined. The CDR3 spans 13 residues. V was clipped by 4 bases and J by 5 bases, with 11 bases between them. CDR1 is SSHAT and CDR2 is FNYEAQ in the germline V gene (reference sequence). The CDR3 coding sequence is TGTGCCAGCAGCTCAATCCTCGGGGAGACCCAGTACTTC. Amino acids: CASSSILGETQYF. The variable domain in full, with the rest retrieved from reference TRBV7-7 and TRBJ2-5, is GAGVSQSPRYKVTKRGQDVTLRCDPISSHATLYWYQQALGQGPEFLTYFNYEAQPDKSGLPSDRFSAERPEGSISTLTIQRTEQRDSAMYRCASSSILGETQYFGPGTRLLVL.

The CDR3 DNA reads as TGTGCCAGCAGCCTAGCAGGGGGGCGGTCCTACGAGCAGTACTTC. Its protein product is CASSLAGGRSYEQYF. The chain recombines TRBV28 with TRBJ2-7; possibly TRBD1 for D (7 bases). The CDR3 has 15 amino acids. V was shortened by 6 bases and J by 1 base, with 16 bases between the two germline ends. The germline V gene has CDR1 MDHEN and CDR2 SYDVKM.

This chain joins TRBV19 and TRBJ1-5; 8 bases are shared with TRBD1. CDR1 is LNHDA and CDR2 is SQIVND in the germline V gene (reference sequence). The CDR3 consists of 15 residues. J was trimmed by 2 bases and V by 6 bases; bases with no gene match: 6. CDR3 amino acids: CASSHRGQGNQPQHF. Here the CDR3 DNA reads TGTGCCAGTAGCCACAGGGGACAGGGCAATCAGCCCCAGCATTTT.

CDR3 DNA: TGTGCCAGCAGTTACTCGTGGGGGACCACTGAAGCTTTCTTT. Its protein product is CASSYSWGTTEAFF. The chain links TRBV6-5 to TRBJ1-1; possibly TRBD1 for D (5 bases). Looked up from germline, CDR1 is MNHEY and CDR2 is SVGAGI. This CDR3 region has 14 residues. The V end was cut by 0 bases, the J end by 4 bases, with 9 bases between.

V is TRBV19 and J is TRBJ1-5; no reliable D call. With 3 bases removed from V and 0 bases from J, the gap between germline ends came to 6 bases. The CDR3 length is 14 residues. CDR1 is LNHDA, CDR2 SQIVND, per germline (reference sequence). The CDR3 DNA follows: TGTGCCAGTAGTATTGAGATTAGCAATCAGCCCCAGCATTTT. It specifies CASSIEISNQPQHF.

The V call is TRBV25-1, the J call TRBJ1-1; D call uncertain. The V end was cut by 2 bases, the J end by 5 bases, with 6 bases between. This CDR3 is 12 amino acids long. Germline V gives CDR1 MGHDK, CDR2 SYGVNS. The CDR3 nucleotides read TGTGCCAGCAGTGAAGACGGGACTGAAGCTTTCTTT. Translated: CASSEDGTEAFF.

This clone was observed at least ten times. This specimen includes other DNA sequences encoding the same CDR3. This chain uses TRBV9 with TRBJ2-2; TRBD1 might be the D (5 bases). This CDR3 region has 13 residues. Trimming shortened V by 2 bases and J by 7 bases, and 9 bases separated the two germline ends. Germline CDR1 SGDLS, CDR2 YYNGEE. The CDR3 DNA is TGTGCCAGCAGCGTGCAGGGAATCGGGGAGCTGTTTTTT. Protein product: CASSVQGIGELFF.

This sequence joins TRBV29-1 and TRBJ2-1; D is perhaps TRBD2 (6 bases). Germline V gene lookup returns CDR1 SQVTM and CDR2 ANQGSEA. The CDR3 extends over 14 amino acids. Trimming cost V 2 bases and J 5 bases, with 13 bases left between them. The CDR3 loop reads CSVERRLANNEQFF. The CDR3 nucleotides are TGCAGCGTTGAACGACGTCTAGCGAACAATGAGCAGTTCTTC.

The chain links TRBV27 to TRBJ1-4; 8 bases are a match to TRBD1. The CDR3 has 16 amino acids. Trimming took 5 bases from V and 8 from J; bases not matched to a gene: 13. Per germline, CDR1 MNHEY and CDR2 SMNVEV (reference sequence). The CDR3 reads CASSDGTGGYQEKLFF. The CDR3 DNA sequence: TGTGCCAGCAGTGACGGGACAGGTGGATATCAGGAAAAACTGTTTTTT.

The chain employs TRBV18 and TRBJ2-1; D is undetermined. The CDR3 has 14 residues. Germline V gene data show CDR1 as KGHSH and CDR2 as LQKENI. V was pared by 3 bases and J by 5 bases, with 11 bases between. This CDR3 reads CASSPGPDHNEQFF. CDR3 in DNA: TGTGCCAGCTCACCGGGCCCGGATCACAATGAGCAGTTCTTC.

The gene calls are TRBV6-1 and TRBJ2-1, with 11 bases that match TRBD2. Germline trimming cut 0 bases from V and 9 bases from J; bases unmatched to any gene: 10. This CDR3 spans 17 amino acids. CDR1 and CDR2 (germline): MNHNS, SASEGT. CDR3 bases: TGTGCCAGCAGTGAAGCGCTGACTAGCGGGATAGTGACTGAGCAGTTCTTC. Translated, it gives CASSEALTSGIVTEQFF.

The chain combines TRBV11-2 with TRBJ2-5, with D perhaps matching TRBD2 (6 bases). Germline-derived CDR1 and CDR2 are SGHAT and FQNNGV. The CDR3 loop spans 14 amino acids. Trimming shortened V by 5 bases and J by 7 bases, and 17 bases separated the two germline ends. CDR3: CASSDTGTSGTQYF. In DNA form, the CDR3 reads TGTGCCAGCAGCGATACCGGGACTTCAGGGACCCAGTACTTC.

This chain joins TRBV29-1 and TRBJ1-5; 9 bases are shared with TRBD1. Germline lookup yields CDR1 SQVTM and CDR2 ANQGSEA. The V and J ends lost 7 bases and 5 bases, in that order; junction bases with no gene match: 6. The CDR3 length is 13 residues. The CDR3 spells CSAGQGRDQPQHF. For the CDR3, the DNA is TGCAGCGCTGGACAGGGGAGAGATCAGCCCCAGCATTTT.

Notes on this clone: Other DNA sequences of this sample code for an identical CDR3. The chain employs TRBV9 and TRBJ2-3; D unclear. V was shortened by 2 bases and J by 0 bases, with 7 bases between the two germline ends. This CDR3 is 14 amino acids long. CDR1 is SGDLS and CDR2 is YYNGEE in the germline V gene. The CDR3: CASSVSRSTDTQYF. Written as DNA, the CDR3 is TGTGCCAGCAGCGTTAGCCGCAGCACAGATACGCAGTATTTT.

This clone was seen many times. This rearrangement joins TRBV7-2 to TRBJ2-1; 16 bases agree with TRBD2. The germline gives CDR1 SGHTA, CDR2 FQGNSA. V was clipped by 5 bases and J by 7 bases; unmatched bases: 5. The CDR3 extends over 16 amino acids. CDR3 sequence reads: CASSKGLAGGWNEQFF. The CDR3 DNA sequence: TGTGCCAGCAGCAAGGGACTAGCGGGAGGGTGGAATGAGCAGTTCTTC. Looking up the rest from reference TRBV7-2 and TRBJ2-1 gives the full variable domain: GAGVSQSPSNKVTEKGKDVELRCDPISGHTALYWYRQSLGQGLEFLIYFQGNSAPDKSGLPSDRFSAERTGGSVSTLTIQRTQQEDSAVYLCASSKGLAGGWNEQFFGPGTRLTVL.

The rearrangement uses TRBV28 and TRBJ2-7; weak D call: TRBD1 (6 bases). This CDR3 has 14 amino acids. CDR1 is MDHEN, CDR2 SYDVKM, per germline. V lost 7 bases and J lost 7, with 20 bases in between. CDR3: CASIPLIQGREQYF. CDR3 nucleotide sequence: TGTGCCAGCATACCTCTTATACAGGGTAGGGAGCAGTACTTC.

The chain links TRBV28 to TRBJ1-1; D is unresolved. Deletions cut 5 bases from V and 1 base from J, with 8 bases between. Per germline, CDR1 MDHEN and CDR2 SYDVKM. This CDR3 region has 13 residues. The CDR3 coding sequence is TGTGCCAGCAGTCGAAAACCGAACACTGAAGCTTTCTTT. Translated: CASSRKPNTEAFF.

This clone was counted between two and nine times. This chain joins TRBV25-1 and TRBJ2-1; D is uncertain. The germline CDR1 and CDR2 sequences are MGHDK and SYGVNS. The CDR3 totals 13 residues. Trimming removed 6 bases at V and 3 bases at J, with 9 bases between. CDR3 amino acids: CASSRGGYNEQFF. The CDR3 DNA reads TGTGCCAGCAGCCGCGGCGGCTACAATGAGCAGTTCTTC.